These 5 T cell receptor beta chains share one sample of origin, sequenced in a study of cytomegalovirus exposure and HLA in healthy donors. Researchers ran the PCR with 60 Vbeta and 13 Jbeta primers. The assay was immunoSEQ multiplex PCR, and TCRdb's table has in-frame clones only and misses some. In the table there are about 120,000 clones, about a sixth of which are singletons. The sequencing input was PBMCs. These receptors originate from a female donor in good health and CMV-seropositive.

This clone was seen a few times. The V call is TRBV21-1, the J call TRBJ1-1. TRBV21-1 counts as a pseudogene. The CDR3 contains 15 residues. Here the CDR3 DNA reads TGTGCCAGCAGCAAAGGTGTGAGGGTCAACACTGAAGCTTTCTTT. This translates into CASSKGVRVNTEAFF.

Written as DNA, the CDR3 is TGTGCCAGCAGTGATACATTGTTCAATGAGCAGTTCTTC. Amino acids: CASSDTLFNEQFF. The chain joins TRBV25-1 to TRBJ2-1; D remains unclear. The CDR3 contains 13 residues. Germline V CDR1 and CDR2: MGHDK, SYGVNS. Trimming removed 3 bases from V and 6 bases from J, with 9 bases in between.

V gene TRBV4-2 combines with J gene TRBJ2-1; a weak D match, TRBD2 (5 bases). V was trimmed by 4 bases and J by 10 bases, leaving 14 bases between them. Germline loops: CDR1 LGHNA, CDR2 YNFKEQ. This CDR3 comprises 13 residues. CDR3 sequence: CASSLEAGIEQFF. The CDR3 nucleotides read TGTGCCAGCAGCCTAGAGGCCGGGATCGAGCAGTTCTTC.

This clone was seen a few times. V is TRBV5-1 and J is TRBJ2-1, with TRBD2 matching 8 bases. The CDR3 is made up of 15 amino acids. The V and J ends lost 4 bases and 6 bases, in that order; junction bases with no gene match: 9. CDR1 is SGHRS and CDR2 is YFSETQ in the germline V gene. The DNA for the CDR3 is TGCGCCAGCAGCCCCGGGACTAGTAGGCCCAATGAGCAGTTCTTC. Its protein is CASSPGTSRPNEQFF.

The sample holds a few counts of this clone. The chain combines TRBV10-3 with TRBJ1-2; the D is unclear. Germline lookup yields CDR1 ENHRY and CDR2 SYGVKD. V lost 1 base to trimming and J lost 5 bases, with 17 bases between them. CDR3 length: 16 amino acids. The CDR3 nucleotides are TGTGCCATCAGTGAGTTCTCTGGCAGAAGATCTTATGGCTACACCTTC. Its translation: CAISEFSGRRSYGYTF.